These T cell receptor beta chains were read from a single sample in a study of cytomegalovirus exposure and HLA in healthy donors. The data were produced by immunoSEQ multiplex PCR, yet TCRdb's version contains in-frame clones alone and is incomplete. This sample has 150,000 to 200,000 clones, with around 80% found just once. Sequenced sample: PBMCs. These receptors were obtained from a man aged 18 to 29 in good health and CMV-seronegative. The CDR3 runs from the conserved cysteine through the conserved F or W. The D gene is left open where the match is weak. Clone size is stated in some rows and not others, as once, few, many or a class when expanded.

abundance: NA
v_gene: TRBV11-2
j_gene: TRBJ2-5
d_gene: NA
CDR3nt: TGTGCCAGCAGCCCGATAGCGGCAGGGCAAGAGACCCAGTACTTC
CDR3aa: CASSPIAAGQETQYF

abundance: NA
v_gene: TRBV6-5
j_gene: TRBJ2-1
d_gene: TRBD1
CDR3nt: TGTGCCACCTGGCGGACAGGGCTCAATGAGCAGTTCTTC
CDR3aa: CATWRTGLNEQFF

abundance: NA
v_gene: TRBV5-4
j_gene: TRBJ2-3
d_gene: TRBD2
CDR3nt: TGTGCCAGCAGCTCAGCCCTGCTAGCGGGAGAGATCACAGATACGCAGTATTTT
CDR3aa: CASSSALLAGEITDTQYF

abundance: NA
v_gene: TRBV6-5
j_gene: TRBJ2-3
d_gene: NA
CDR3nt: TGTGCCAGCAGCGCCGGGACTTCCACAGATACGCAGTATTTT
CDR3aa: CASSAGTSTDTQYF

abundance: NA
v_gene: TRBV5-8
j_gene: TRBJ2-1
d_gene: TRBD1
CDR3nt: TGTGCCAGCAGCCGGAAGGACAGGGTCTGGCAGTTCTTC
CDR3aa: CASSRKDRVWQFF

abundance: once
v_gene: TRBV7-9
j_gene: TRBJ1-3
d_gene: NA
CDR3nt: TGTTCCAGCAGCATTGACAGGCCTCGCGACTCTGGAAACACCATATATTTT
CDR3aa: CSSSIDRPRDSGNTIYF

abundance: NA
v_gene: TRBV4-1
j_gene: TRBJ2-1
d_gene: NA
CDR3nt: TGCGCCAGCAGCGTTGGGACTTCCAATGAGCAGTTCTTC
CDR3aa: CASSVGTSNEQFF

abundance: NA
v_gene: TRBV4-2
j_gene: TRBJ1-3
d_gene: NA
CDR3nt: TGTGCCAGCAGCCCAGGACGGGGGGAAGGTAAAAACACCATATATTTT
CDR3aa: CASSPGRGEGKNTIYF

abundance: NA
v_gene: TRBV2
j_gene: TRBJ2-2
d_gene: NA
CDR3nt: TGTGCCAGCAGTGGAGAAGGGGTACTGAACACCGGGGAGCTGTTTTTT
CDR3aa: CASSGEGVLNTGELFF

abundance: NA
v_gene: TRBV7-9
j_gene: TRBJ2-5
d_gene: NA
CDR3nt: TGTGCCAGCAGCTTAGGGGGGGAAGAGACCCAGTACTTC
CDR3aa: CASSLGGEETQYF

abundance: NA
v_gene: TRBV7-8
j_gene: TRBJ2-1
d_gene: NA
CDR3nt: TGTGCCAGCAGCTTAGGGGGGGGCACATACAATGAGCAGTTCTTC
CDR3aa: CASSLGGGTYNEQFF

abundance: NA
v_gene: TRBV9
j_gene: TRBJ2-7
d_gene: NA
CDR3nt: TGTGCCAGCAGCGTAGGTCAGAGGTTAGCCTACGAGCAGTACTTC
CDR3aa: CASSVGQRLAYEQYF

abundance: NA
v_gene: TRBV4-1
j_gene: TRBJ1-4
d_gene: NA
CDR3nt: TGCGCCAGCAGCCAAGATCCCCGAGGATCTCATAATGAAAAACTGTTTTTT
CDR3aa: CASSQDPRGSHNEKLFF